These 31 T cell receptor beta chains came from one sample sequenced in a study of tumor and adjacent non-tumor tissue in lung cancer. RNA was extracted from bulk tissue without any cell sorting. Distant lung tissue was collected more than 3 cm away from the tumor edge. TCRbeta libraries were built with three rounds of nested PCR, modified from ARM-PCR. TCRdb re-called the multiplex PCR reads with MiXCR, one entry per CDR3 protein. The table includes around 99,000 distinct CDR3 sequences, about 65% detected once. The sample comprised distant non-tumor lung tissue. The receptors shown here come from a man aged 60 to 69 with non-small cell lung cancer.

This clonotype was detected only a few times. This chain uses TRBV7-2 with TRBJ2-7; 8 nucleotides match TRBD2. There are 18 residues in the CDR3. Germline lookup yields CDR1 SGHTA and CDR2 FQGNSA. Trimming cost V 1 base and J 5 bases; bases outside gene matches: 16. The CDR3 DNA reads TGTGCCAGCAGCTTAGGCGCTAGCGGGCCGGGGTCAACAAACGAGCAGTACTTC. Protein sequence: CASSLGASGPGSTNEQYF.

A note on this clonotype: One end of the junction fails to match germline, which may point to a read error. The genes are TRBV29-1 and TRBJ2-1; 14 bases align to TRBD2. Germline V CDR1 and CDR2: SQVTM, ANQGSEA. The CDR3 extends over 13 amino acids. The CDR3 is CNVVGTSGSEHFF. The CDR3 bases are TGCAACGTGGTGGGGACTAGCGGGAGTGAGCACTTCTTC.

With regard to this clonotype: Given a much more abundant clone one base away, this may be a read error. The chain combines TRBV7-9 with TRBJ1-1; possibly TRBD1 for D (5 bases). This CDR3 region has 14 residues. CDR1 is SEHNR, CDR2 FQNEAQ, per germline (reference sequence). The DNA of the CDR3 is TGTGCCAGCAGCTTAGGACAGATGAACACTGAAGCTATCTTT. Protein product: CASSLGQMNTEAIF.

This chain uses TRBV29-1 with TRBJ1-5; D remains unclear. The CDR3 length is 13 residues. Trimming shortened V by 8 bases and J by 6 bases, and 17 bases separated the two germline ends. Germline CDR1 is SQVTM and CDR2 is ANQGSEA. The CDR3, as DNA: TGCAGCATCGGCGACGGGTGGGGTCAGCCCCAGCATTTT. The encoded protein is CSIGDGWGQPQHF.

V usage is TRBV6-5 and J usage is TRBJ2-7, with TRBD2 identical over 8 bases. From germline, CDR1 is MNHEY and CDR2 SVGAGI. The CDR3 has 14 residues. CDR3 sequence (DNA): TGTGCGAAGGCCTCTGAGCGGGAGACCCACGAGCAGTACTTC. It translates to CAKASERETHEQYF.

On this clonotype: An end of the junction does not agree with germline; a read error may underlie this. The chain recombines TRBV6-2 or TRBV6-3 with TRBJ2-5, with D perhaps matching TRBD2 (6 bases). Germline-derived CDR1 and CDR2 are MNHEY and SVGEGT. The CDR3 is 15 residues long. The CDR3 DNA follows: TGTGCCGGCAGAGCGGCGCGGGACTCGCGAGAGATCCAGTACTTC. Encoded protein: CAGRAARDSREIQYF.

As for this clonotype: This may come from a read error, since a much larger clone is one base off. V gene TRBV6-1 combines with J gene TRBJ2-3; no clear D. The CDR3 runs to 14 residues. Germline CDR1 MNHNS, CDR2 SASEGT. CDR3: CASTSRASIDTQYF. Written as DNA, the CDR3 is TGTGCCAGCACAAGCCGGGCAAGCATAGATACGCAGTATTTT.

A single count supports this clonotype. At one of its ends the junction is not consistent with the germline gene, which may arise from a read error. The CDR3 here is CASGFQREAYNEQFF. CDR3 nucleotides: TGTGCCAGCGGTTTCCAGCGGGAAGCATACAATGAGCAGTTCTTC. This chain joins TRBV28 and TRBJ2-1, with TRBD2 matching over 7 bases. The V gene's germline CDR1 is MDHEN and CDR2 SYDVKM. This CDR3 has 15 residues.

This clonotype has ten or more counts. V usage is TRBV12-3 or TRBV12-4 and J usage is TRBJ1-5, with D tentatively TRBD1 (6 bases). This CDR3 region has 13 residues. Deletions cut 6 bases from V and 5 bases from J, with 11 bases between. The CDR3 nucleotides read TGTGCCAGCAGCCAGGGGCGGGATCAGCCCCAGCATTTT. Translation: CASSQGRDQPQHF.

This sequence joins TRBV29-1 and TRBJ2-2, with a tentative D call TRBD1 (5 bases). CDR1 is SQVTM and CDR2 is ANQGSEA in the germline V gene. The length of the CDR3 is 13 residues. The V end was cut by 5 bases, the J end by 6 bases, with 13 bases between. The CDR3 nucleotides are TGCAGCGTTTCCGTGACAGCGTCCGGGGAGCTGTTTTTT. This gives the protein CSVSVTASGELFF.

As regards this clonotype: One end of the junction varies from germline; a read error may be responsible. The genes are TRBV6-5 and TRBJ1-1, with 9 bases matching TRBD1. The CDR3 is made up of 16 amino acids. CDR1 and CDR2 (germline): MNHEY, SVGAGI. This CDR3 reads CTSSYEDRGRNTEAFF. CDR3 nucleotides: TGTACCAGCAGTTACGAGGACAGGGGAAGGAACACTGAAGCTTTCTTT.

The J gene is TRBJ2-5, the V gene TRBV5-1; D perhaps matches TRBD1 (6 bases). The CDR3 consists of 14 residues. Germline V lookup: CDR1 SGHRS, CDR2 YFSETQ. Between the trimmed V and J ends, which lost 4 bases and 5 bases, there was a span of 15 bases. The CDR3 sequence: CASSEPTGPETQYF. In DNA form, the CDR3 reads TGCGCCAGCAGCGAGCCGACAGGACCGGAGACCCAGTACTTC.

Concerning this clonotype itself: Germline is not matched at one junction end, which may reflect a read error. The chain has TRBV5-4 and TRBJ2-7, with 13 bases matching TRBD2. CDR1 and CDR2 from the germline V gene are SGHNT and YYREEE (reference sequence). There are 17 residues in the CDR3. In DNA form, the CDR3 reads TGTGCGAGCAGCTTTCCGAGGACTAGCGGGAGTAACCACGAGCAGTACTTC. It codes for CASSFPRTSGSNHEQYF.

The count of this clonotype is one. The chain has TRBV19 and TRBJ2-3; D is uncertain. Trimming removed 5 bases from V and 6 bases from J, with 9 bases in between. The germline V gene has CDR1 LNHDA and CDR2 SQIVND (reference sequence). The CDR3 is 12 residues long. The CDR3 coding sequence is TGTGCCAGTAGTGCCCGTTCTGATACGCAGTATTTT. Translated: CASSARSDTQYF. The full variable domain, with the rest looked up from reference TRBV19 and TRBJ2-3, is DGGITQSPKYLFRKEGQNVTLSCEQNLNHDAMYWYRQDPGQGLRLIYYSQIVNDFQKGDIAEGYSVSREKKESFPLTVTSAQKNPTAFYLCASSARSDTQYFGPGTRLTVL.

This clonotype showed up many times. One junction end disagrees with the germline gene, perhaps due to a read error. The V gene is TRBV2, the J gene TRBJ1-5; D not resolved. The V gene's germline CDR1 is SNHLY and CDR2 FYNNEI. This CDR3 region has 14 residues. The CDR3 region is CASRDGASYQPQHF. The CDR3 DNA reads TGTGCCAGCAGAGACGGAGCTAGCTATCAGCCCCAGCATTTT.

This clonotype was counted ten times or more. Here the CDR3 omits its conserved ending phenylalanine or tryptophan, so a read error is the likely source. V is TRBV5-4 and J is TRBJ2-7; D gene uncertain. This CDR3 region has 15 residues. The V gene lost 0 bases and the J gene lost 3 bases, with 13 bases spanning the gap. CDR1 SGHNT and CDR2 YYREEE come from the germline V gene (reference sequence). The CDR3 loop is CASSLDALGDYEQYL. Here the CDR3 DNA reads TGTGCCAGCAGCTTGGACGCTTTAGGAGACTACGAGCAGTACCTC.

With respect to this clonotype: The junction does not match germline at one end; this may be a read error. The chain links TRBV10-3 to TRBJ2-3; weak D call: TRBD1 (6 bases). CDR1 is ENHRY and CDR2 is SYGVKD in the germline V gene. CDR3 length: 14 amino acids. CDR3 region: CAISVGQSTGTRYF. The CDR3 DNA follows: TGTGCCATCAGTGTTGGACAGAGCACAGGTACGCGGTATTTT.

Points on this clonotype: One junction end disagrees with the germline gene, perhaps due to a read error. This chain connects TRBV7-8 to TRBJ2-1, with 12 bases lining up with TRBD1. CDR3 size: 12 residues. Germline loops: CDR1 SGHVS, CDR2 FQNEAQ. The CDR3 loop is CASSLVGDRGPF. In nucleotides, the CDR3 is TGTGCCAGCAGCTTAGTAGGGGACAGGGGGCCTTTC.

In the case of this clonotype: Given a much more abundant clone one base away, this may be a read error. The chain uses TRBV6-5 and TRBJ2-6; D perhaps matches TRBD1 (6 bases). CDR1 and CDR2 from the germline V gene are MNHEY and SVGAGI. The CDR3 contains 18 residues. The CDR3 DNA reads TGTGCCAGCAGTTACAAGACAGGAGTTAGCTCTAGGGCCAACGTCCTGACTTTC. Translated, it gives CASSYKTGVSSRANVLTF.

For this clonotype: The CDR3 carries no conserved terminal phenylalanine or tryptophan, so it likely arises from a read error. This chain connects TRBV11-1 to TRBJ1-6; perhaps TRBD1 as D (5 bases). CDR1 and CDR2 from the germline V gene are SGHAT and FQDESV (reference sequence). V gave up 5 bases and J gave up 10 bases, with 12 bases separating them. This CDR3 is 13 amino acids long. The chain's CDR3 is CASSPDMLSPLHY. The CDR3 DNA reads TGTGCCAGCAGCCCGGACATGTTGTCACCCCTCCACTAT.

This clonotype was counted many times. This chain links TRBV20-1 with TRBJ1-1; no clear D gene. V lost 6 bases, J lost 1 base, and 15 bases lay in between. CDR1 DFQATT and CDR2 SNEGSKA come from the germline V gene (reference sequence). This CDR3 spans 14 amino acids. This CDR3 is CSAAKEGSNTEAFF. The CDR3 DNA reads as TGCAGTGCGGCAAAGGAGGGATCGAACACTGAAGCTTTCTTT.

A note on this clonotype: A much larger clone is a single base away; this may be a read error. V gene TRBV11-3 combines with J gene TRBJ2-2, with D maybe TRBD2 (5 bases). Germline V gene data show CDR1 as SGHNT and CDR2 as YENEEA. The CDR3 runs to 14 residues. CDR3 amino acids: CAGSSTVHTGELYF. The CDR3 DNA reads TGTGCCGGCAGCTCAACTGTTCACACCGGGGAGCTGTATTTT.

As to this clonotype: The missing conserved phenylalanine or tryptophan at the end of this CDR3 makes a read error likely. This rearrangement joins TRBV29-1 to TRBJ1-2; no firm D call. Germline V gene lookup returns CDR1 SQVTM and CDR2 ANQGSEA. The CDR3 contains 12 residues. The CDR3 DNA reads TGCAGAGCACAAGAAGGACTTTATGGCTACACCCTC. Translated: CRAQEGLYGYTL.

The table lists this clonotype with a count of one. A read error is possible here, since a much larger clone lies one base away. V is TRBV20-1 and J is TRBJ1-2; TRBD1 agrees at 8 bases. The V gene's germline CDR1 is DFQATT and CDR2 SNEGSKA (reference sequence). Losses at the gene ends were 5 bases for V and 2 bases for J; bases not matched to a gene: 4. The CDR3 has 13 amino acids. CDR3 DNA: TGCAGTGCTGAGCGGACAGGGAACTATGGCTACACCTTC. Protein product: CSAERTGNYGYTF.

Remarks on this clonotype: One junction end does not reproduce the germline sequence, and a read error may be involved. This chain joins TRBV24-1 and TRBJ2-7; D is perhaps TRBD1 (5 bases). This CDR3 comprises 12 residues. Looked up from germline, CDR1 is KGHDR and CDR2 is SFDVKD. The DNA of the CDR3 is TGTGCCATCAGTGAGTCAGGGCGCGAGCAGTGCTTC. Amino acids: CAISESGREQCF.

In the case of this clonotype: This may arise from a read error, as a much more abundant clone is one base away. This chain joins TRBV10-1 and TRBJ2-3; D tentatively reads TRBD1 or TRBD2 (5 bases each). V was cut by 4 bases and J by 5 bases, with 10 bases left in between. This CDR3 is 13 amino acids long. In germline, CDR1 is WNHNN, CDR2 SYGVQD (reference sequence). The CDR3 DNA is TGCGCCAGCAGTGTTGGGACCATAGATACGCAGTATTTT. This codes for CASSVGTIDTQYF.

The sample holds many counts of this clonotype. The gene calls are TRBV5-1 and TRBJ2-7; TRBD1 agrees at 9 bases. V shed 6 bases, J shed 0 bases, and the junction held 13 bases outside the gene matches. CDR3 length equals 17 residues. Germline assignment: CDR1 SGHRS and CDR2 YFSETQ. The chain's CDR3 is CASNGWGRTGASYEQYF. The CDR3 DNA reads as TGCGCCAGCAACGGCTGGGGTAGGACAGGGGCCTCCTACGAGCAGTACTTC. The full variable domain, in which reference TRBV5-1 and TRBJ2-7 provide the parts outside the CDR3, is KAGVTQTPRYLIKTRGQQVTLSCSPISGHRSVSWYQQTPGQGLQFLFEYFSETQRNKGNFPGRFSGRQFSNSRSEMNVSTLELGDSALYLCASNGWGRTGASYEQYFGPGTRLTVT.

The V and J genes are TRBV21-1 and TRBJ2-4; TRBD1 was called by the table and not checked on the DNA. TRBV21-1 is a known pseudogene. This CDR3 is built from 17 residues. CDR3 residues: CAHFDFSIGAAKNIQYF. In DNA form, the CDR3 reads TGTGCCCATTTTGATTTTTCAATCGGGGCGGCCAAAAACATTCAGTACTTC.

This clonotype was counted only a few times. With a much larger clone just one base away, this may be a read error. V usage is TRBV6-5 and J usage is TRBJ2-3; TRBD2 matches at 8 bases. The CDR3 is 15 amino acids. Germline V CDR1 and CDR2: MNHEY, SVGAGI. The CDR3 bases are TGTACCAGCAGTTCACCAGCGGGAGCACAGAGAACGCAGTATTTT. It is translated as CTSSSPAGAQRTQYF.

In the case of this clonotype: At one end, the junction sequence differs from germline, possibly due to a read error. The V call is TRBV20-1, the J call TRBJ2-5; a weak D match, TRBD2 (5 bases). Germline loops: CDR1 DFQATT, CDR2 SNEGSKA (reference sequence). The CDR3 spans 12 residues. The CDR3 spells CSTRPGQETQYF. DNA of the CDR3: TGCAGTACTAGGCCGGGACAAGAGACCCAGTACTTC.

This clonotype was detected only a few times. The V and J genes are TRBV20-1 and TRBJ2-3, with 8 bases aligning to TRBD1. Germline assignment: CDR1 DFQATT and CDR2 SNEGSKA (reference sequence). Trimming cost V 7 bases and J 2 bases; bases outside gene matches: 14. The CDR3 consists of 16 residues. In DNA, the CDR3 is TGCAGTGGGTTCTACCAGGGGGCTGATTTCACAGATACGCAGTATTTT. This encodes CSGFYQGADFTDTQYF.